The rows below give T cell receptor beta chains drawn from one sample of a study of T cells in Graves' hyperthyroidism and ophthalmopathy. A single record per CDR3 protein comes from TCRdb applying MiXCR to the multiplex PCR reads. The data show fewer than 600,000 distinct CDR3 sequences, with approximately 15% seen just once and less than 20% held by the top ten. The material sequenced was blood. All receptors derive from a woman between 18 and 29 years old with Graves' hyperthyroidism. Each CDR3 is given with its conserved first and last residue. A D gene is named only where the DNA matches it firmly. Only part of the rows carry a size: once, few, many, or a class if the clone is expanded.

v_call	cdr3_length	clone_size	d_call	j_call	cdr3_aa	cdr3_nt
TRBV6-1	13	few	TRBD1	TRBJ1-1	CASSWTGELVAFF	TGTGCCAGCAGTTGGACAGGGGAGTTGGTAGCTTTCTTT
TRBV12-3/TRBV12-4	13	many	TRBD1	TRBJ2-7	CASSSRQGYEQYF	TGTGCCAGCAGTTCCCGACAGGGCTACGAGCAGTACTTC
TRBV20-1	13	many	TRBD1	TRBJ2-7	CSALPGQAYEQYF	TGCAGTGCTCTTCCGGGACAGGCCTACGAGCAGTACTTC
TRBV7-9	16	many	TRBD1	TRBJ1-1	CASATLWTGQGTEAFF	TGTGCCAGCGCAACCCTTTGGACGGGACAGGGCACTGAAGCTTTCTTT
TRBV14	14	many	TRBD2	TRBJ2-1	CASSHETSGEVQFF	TGTGCCAGCAGCCACGAAACTAGCGGTGAGGTGCAGTTCTTC
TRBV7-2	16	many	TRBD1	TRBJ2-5	CASSLGGRGSGETQYF	TGTGCCAGCAGCTTAGGTGGCAGGGGGTCGGGAGAGACCCAGTACTTC
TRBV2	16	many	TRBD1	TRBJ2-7	CASSGVGTGSSYEQYF	TGTGCCAGCAGTGGAGTAGGGACAGGTAGCTCCTACGAGCAGTACTTC
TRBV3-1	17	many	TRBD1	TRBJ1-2	CASSQEGHLAGGYGYTF	TGTGCCAGCAGCCAGGAAGGCCATTTGGCAGGGGGCTATGGCTACACCTTC
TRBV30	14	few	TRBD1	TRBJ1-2	CAWTTGTVVDGYTF	TGTGCCTGGACCACCGGGACAGTGGTTGATGGCTACACCTTC
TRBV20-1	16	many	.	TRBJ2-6	CSAEDLPSSGANVLTF	TGCAGTGCTGAAGACCTACCTTCCTCTGGGGCCAACGTCCTGACTTTC
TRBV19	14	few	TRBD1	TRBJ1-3	CASSRDRPGNTIYF	TGTGCCAGTTCCCGGGACAGGCCAGGAAACACCATATATTTT
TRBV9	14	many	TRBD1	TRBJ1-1	CASSDHRGPTEAFF	TGTGCCAGCAGCGACCACAGGGGACCCACTGAAGCTTTCTTT
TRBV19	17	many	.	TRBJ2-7	CASSTSSSTGGGYEQYF	TGTGCCAGTAGTACCTCTTCGAGTACAGGGGGAGGGTACGAGCAGTACTTC
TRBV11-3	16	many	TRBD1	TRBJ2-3	CASSLRDRGGTDTQYF	TGTGCCAGCAGCTTGAGGGACAGGGGAGGCACAGATACGCAGTATTTT
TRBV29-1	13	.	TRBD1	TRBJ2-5	CSVVRTGTETQYF	TGCAGCGTTGTTAGGACAGGGACAGAGACCCAGTACTTC
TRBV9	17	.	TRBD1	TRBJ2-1	CASSYSPGQGPYNEQFF	TGTGCCAGCAGCTACAGTCCGGGACAGGGGCCCTACAATGAGCAGTTCTTC
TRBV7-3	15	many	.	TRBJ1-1	CASSLNPELNTEAFF	TGTGCCAGCAGCTTAAACCCCGAATTGAACACTGAAGCTTTCTTT
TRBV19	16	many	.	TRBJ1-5	CASSPQGFYSNQPQHF	TGTGCCAGTAGTCCTCAGGGGTTCTATAGCAATCAGCCCCAGCATTTT
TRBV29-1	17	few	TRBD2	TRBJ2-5	CSVEGTSGSDPLETQYF	TGCAGCGTTGAAGGGACTAGCGGGAGCGATCCTCTGGAGACCCAGTACTTC
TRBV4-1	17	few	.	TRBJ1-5	CASSQDAGNRGNQPQHF	TGCGCCAGCAGCCAAGATGCGGGGAATAGGGGCAATCAGCCCCAGCATTTT
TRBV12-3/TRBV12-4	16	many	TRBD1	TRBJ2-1	CASRDRTGMDYNEQFF	TGTGCCAGCAGGGACCGGACAGGGATGGACTACAATGAGCAGTTCTTC
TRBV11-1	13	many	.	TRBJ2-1	CASSLLGYNEQFF	TGTGCCAGCAGCTTACTGGGCTACAATGAGCAGTTCTTC
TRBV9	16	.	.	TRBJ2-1	CASSPRLNSPYNEQFF	TGTGCCAGCAGCCCACGTCTGAATAGTCCCTACAATGAGCAGTTCTTC